The entry that follows covers one TCR beta chain sequence. This clonotype has at least ten counts. Its antigen specificity is not known. No much larger clonotype is one base removed from it; base qualities were not supplied. Only healthy Caucasian donors were included. Three pairs of female monozygotic twins, all aged about 18 to 30 years, made up the twin cohort. Peripheral blood mononuclear cells were the source from which RNA for the TCR libraries was isolated. The data belong to a study of identical twins (dated by TCRdb to 2016 to 2017). With respect to the entire study: To test whether fetal clonotypes persist, the study used deep sequencing on TCR alpha and beta repertoires from monozygotic twins, unrelated adults of various ages, and cord blood. Replicate twin experiments were performed at different times using different library preparation protocols to rule out contamination. What the study reported, not specific to this receptor: Invariant T cells such as MAIT and iNKT could partly confound zero-insertion analyses, though diverse VJ usage argued against this for most clonotypes. Fewer insertions were carried by abundant cord blood beta clonotypes, a similar but weaker trend appeared in young adult naive repertoires, and no such trend appeared in memory repertoires. Excess twin sharing in beta out-of-frame sequences was weaker because fewer shared sequences lowered the signal-to-noise ratio. In monozygotic twins, out-of-frame TCR alpha sharing was systematically underestimated by recombination models, although the models agreed with sharing between unrelated individuals. Because the same donors could not be followed over many years, the conclusions depended on cross-sectional statistical analysis. Compared with coincidental sharing between unrelated individuals, an excess of low generation-probability sequences was observed among out-of-frame TCR alpha sequences shared between twins.

From V the trimming removes 4 bases and from J it removes 0 bases, while the gene matches leave 6 bases of the junction unaccounted for. CDR1 KGHDR and CDR2 SFDVKD were looked up in the germline V gene. There are 16 amino acids in the CDR3, from cysteine to phenylalanine inclusive. The sequence is cut down to CDR3 DNA, 48 bases in frame from base 1. Library preparation used 5' RACE. Data came from an Illumina HiSeq 2000. A universal primer binding site was introduced by template switching, and a unique molecular identifier was present in the final cDNA, enabling accurate counting of TCR cDNA molecules. First-strand cDNA for TCR alpha and beta chains was synthesized from specific primers in the conserved constant-segment region. To control for contamination, every cDNA library carried two barcodes: a SMART-Mk sample barcode plus Illumina barcodes. TruSeq adapter sequences, together with Illumina sample barcodes, were added in two successive PCR steps. TCR alpha and beta cDNA libraries were sequenced on the Illumina HiSeq platform with custom primers. On the authors' methods: Raw reads were processed with MiGEC to extract unique molecular identifiers, and MiXCR was used to determine CDR3 positions. Recombination models were inferred per individual with the repgenHMM and IGoR tools using an EM algorithm. Shared clonotype analysis was performed with the tcR package in R, normalizing sharing by the product of cloneset sizes. To study raw recombination without the effects of thymic and clonal selection, out-of-frame nonproductive sequences were analyzed. TCRdb handled the public reads itself, with Q25 trimming in fastp and clone calling in MiXCR, and kept productive beta chains. Rows are combined by CDR3 protein, so each entry shows the most common genes and DNA. V and J calls and clone size were set by TCRdb, not the authors. A total of roughly 630,000 distinct CDR3 sequences appear in this sample, under 8.5% of them only once. The top ten clones comprise approximately 1.5% of the sample.

This same sample was also part of a study on yellow fever vaccine responses in identical twins. Drawing on the second study: According to the authors, the vaccine-induced T cell response in identical twins seemed to be partly convergent and partly specific to each individual. The study precisely tracked vaccine-responding T cell clones in identical twins.

The V and J segments used are TRBV24-1 and TRBJ2-3; 7 middle bases align to TRBD1. Sequencing was done on a sample of PBMCs. The origin of this receptor is a woman between 18 and 30 years old in good health. The DNA sequence follows: TGTGCCACCAGTGAAGGACAGGTGCCTAGCACAGATACGCAGTATTTT. The encoded protein is CATSEGQVPSTDTQYF.